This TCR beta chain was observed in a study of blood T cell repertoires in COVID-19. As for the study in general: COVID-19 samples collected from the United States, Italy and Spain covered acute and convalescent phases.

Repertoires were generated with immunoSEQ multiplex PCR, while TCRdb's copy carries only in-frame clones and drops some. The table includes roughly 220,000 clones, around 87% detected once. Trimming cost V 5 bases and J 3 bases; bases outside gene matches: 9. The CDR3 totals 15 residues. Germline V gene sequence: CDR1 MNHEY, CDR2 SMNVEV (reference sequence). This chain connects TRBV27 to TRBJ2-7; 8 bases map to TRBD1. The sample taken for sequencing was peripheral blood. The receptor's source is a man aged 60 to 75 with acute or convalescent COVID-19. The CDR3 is CASSRQGTGLYEQYF. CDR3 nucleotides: TGTGCCAGCAGTCGGCAGGGGACAGGCCTCTACGAGCAGTACTTC.